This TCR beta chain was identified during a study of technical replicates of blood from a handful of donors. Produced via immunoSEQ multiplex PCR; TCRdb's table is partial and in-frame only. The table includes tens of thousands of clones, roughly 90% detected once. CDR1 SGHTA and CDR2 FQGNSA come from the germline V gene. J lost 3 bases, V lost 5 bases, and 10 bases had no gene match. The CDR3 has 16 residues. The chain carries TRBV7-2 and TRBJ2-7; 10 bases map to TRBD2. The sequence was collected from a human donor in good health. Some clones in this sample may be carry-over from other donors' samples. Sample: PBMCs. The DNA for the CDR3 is TGTGCCAGCAGCACCTCCGGGACTAGCGAAATCTACGAGCAGTACTTC. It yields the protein CASSTSGTSEIYEQYF.